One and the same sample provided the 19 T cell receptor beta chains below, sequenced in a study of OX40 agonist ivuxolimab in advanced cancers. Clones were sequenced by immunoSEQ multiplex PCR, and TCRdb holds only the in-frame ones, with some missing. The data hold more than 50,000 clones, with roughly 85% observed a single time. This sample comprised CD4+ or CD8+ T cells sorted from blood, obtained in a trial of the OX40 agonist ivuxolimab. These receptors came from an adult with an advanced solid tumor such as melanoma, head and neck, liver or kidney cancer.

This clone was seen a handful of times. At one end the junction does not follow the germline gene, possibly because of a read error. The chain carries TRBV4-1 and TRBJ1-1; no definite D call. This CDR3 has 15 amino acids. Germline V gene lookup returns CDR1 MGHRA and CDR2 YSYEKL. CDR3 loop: CASSQDPYQNAEAFF. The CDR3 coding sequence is TGCGCCAGCAGCCAAGATCCTTACCAGAACGCTGAAGCTTTCTTT.

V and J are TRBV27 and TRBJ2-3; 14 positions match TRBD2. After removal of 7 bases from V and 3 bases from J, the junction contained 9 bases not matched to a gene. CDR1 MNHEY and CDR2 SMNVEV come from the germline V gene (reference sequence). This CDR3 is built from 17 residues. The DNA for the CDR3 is TGTGCCAGCACCACCGGGACTAGCGGGAGACGGACAGATACGCAGTATTTT. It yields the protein CASTTGTSGRRTDTQYF.

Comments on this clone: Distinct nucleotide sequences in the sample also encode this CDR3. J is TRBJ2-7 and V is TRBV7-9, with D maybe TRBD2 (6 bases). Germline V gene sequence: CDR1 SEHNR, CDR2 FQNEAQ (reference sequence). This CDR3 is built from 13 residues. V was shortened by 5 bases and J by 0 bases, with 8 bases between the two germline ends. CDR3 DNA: TGTGCCAGCAGCCGACTAGACTCCTACGAGCAGTACTTC. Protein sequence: CASSRLDSYEQYF.

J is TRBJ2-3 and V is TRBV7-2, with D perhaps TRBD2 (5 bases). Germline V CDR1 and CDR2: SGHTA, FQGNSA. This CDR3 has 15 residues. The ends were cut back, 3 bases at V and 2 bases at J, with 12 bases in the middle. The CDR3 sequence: CASSLGPGNTDTQYF. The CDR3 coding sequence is TGTGCCAGCAGCTTGGGCCCCGGGAACACAGATACGCAGTATTTT.

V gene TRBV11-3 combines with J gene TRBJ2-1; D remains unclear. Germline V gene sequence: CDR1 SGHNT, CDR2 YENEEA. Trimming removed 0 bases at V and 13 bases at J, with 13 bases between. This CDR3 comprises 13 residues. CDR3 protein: CASSLDPGSFQFF. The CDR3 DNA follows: TGTGCCAGCAGCTTAGACCCCGGTTCGTTTCAGTTCTTC.

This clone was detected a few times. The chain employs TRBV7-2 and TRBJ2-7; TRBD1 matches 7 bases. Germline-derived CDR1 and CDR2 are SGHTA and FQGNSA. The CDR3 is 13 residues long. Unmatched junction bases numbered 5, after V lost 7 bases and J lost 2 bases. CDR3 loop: CASTLGTAYEQYF. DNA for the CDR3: TGTGCCAGCACCCTCGGGACAGCCTACGAGCAGTACTTC.

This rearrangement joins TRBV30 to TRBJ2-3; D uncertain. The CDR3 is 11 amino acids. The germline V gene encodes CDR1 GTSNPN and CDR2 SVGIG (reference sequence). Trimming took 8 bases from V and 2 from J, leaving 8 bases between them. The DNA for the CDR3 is TGTGCCCTCGGGTCCACAGATACGCAGTATTTT. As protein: CALGSTDTQYF.

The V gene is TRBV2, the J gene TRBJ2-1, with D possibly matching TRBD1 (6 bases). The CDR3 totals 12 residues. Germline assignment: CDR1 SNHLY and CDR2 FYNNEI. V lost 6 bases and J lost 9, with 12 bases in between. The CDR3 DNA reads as TGTGCCAGCAGCACGGACAGTAGTGAGCAGTTCTTC. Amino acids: CASSTDSSEQFF. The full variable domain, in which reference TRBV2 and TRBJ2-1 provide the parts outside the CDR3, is EPEVTQTPSHQVTQMGQEVILRCVPISNHLYFYWYRQILGQKVEFLVSFYNNEISEKSEIFDDQFSVERPDGSNFTLKIRSTKLEDSAMYFCASSTDSSEQFFGPGTRLTVL.

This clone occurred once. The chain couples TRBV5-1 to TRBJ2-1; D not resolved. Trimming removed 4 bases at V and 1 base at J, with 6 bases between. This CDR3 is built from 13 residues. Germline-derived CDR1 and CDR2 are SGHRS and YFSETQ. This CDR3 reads CASSRSSYNEQFF. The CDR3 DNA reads TGCGCCAGCAGCAGGAGTTCCTACAATGAGCAGTTCTTC.

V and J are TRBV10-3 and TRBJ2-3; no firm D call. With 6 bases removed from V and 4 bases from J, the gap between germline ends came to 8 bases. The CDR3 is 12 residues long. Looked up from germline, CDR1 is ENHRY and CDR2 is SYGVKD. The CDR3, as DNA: TGTGCCATCAGGAGAGAAGCAGATACGCAGTATTTT. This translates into CAIRREADTQYF.

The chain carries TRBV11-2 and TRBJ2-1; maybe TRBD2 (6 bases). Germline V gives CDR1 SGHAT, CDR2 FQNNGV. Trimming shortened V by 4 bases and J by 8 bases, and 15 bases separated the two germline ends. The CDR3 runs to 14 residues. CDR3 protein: CASSWAGSRDEQFF. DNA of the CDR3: TGTGCCAGCAGCTGGGCGGGAAGTCGCGATGAGCAGTTCTTC. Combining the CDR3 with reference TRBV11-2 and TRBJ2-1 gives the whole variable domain EAGVAQSPRYKIIEKRQSVAFWCNPISGHATLYWYQQILGQGPKLLIQFQNNGVVDDSQLPKDRFSAERLKGVDSTLKIQPAKLEDSAVYLCASSWAGSRDEQFFGPGTRLTVL.

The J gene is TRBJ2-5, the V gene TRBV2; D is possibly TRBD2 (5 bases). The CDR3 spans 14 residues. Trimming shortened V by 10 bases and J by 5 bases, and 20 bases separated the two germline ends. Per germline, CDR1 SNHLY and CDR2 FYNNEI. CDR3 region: CATQKFGSGETQYF. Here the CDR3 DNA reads TGTGCCACACAAAAGTTTGGGAGTGGGGAGACCCAGTACTTC.

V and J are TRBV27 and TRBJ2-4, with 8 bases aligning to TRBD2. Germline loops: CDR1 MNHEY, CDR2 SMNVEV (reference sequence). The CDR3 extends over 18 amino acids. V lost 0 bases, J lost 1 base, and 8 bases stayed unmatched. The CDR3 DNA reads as TGTGCCAGCAGTTTATCGGTCGGCGGGAGGAGCGCCAAAAACATTCAGTACTTC. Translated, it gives CASSLSVGGRSAKNIQYF.

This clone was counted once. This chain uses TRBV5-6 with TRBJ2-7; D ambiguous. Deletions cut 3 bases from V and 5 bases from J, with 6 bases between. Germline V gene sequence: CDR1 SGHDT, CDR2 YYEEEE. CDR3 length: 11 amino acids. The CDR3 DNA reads TGTGCCAGCAGCTACGTTAACGAGCAGTACTTC. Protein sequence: CASSYVNEQYF.

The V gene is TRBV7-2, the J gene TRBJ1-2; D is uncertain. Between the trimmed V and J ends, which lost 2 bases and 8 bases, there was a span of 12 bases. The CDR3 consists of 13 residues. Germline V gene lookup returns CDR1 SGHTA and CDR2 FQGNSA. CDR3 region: CASSLIQVGGYTF. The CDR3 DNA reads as TGTGCCAGCAGCTTAATTCAGGTTGGGGGCTACACCTTC.

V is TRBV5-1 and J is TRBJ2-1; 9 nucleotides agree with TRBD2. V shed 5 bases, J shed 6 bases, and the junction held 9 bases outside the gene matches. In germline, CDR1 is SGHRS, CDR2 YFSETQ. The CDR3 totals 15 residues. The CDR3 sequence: CASSYEAGGPNEQFF. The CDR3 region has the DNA TGCGCCAGCAGTTATGAGGCGGGAGGGCCCAATGAGCAGTTCTTC.

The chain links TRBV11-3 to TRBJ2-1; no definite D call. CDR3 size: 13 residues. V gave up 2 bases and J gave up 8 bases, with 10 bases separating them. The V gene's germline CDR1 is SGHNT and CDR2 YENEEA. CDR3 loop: CASSLSMGYEQFF. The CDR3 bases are TGTGCCAGCAGCTTATCAATGGGTTATGAGCAGTTCTTC.

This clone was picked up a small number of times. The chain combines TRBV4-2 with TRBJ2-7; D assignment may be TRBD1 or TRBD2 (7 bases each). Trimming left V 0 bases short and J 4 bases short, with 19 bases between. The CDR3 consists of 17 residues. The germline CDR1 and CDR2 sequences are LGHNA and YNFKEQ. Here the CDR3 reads CASSQEPGGGPQYEQYF. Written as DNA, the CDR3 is TGTGCCAGCAGCCAAGAACCAGGGGGAGGGCCCCAATACGAGCAGTACTTC.

For the CDR3, the DNA is TGTGCCAGCAGCTTGTTCGACAAGTTCTACGAGCAGTACTTC. As protein: CASSLFDKFYEQYF. This chain connects TRBV5-6 to TRBJ2-7; D is unresolved. CDR1 and CDR2 from the germline V gene are SGHDT and YYEEEE. V dropped 1 base and J dropped 3 bases, with 11 bases sitting between them. The CDR3 runs 14 residues. The whole variable domain, filled in from reference TRBV5-6 and TRBJ2-7, reads DAGVTQSPTHLIKTRGQQVTLRCSPKSGHDTVSWYQQALGQGPQFIFQYYEEEERQRGNFPDRFSGHQFPNYSSELNVNALLLGDSALYLCASSLFDKFYEQYFGPGTRLTVT.